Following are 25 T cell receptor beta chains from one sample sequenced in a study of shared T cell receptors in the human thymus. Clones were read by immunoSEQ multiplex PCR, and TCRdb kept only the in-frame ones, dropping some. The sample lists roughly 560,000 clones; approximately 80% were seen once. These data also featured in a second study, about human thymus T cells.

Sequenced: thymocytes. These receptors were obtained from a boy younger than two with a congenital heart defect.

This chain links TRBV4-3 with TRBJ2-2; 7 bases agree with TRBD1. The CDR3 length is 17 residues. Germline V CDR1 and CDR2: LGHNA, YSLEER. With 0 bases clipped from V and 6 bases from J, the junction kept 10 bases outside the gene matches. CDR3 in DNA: TGCGCCAGCAGCCAAGATCGAATGACAGGGAAGCCCGGGGAGCTGTTTTTT. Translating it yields CASSQDRMTGKPGELFF.

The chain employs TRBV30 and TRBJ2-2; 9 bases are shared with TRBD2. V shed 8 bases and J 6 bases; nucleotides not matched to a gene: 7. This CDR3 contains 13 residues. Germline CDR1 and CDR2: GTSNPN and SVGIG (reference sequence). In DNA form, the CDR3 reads TGTGCCGGGATAGTAGCGGGAGCCGGGGAGCTGTTTTTT. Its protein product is CAGIVAGAGELFF.

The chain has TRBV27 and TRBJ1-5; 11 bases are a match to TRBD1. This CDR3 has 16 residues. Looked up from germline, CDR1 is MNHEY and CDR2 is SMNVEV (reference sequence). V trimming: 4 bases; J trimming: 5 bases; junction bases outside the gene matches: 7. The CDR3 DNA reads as TGTGCCAGCAGTTCCGCCGGGACAGGGGGGTATCAGCCCCAGCATTTT. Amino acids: CASSSAGTGGYQPQHF.

The CDR3 bases are TGCGCCAGCAGCCAAAAAGGGGGTCCCCAGTACTTC. Protein: CASSQKGGPQYF. J is TRBJ2-5 and V is TRBV4-3, with a tentative D call TRBD1 (6 bases). Germline-derived CDR1 and CDR2 are LGHNA and YSLEER. The CDR3 loop spans 12 amino acids. V dropped 2 bases and J dropped 9 bases, with 10 bases sitting between them.

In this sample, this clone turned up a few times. The CDR3 DNA is TGTGCCAGCGGGCCGGAGGGTCCCTATGGCTACACCTTC. Residues: CASGPEGPYGYTF. The chain couples TRBV28 to TRBJ1-2, with D unresolved. Trimming left V 8 bases short and J 4 bases short, with 14 bases between. The CDR3 sequence is 13 residues long. Germline-derived CDR1 and CDR2 are MDHEN and SYDVKM.

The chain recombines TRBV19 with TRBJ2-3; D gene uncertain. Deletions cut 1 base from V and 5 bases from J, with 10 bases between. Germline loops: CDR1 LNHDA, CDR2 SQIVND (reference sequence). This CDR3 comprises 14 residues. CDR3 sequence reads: CASSIGLVRDTQYF. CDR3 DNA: TGTGCCAGTAGTATAGGGCTAGTGAGAGATACGCAGTATTTT.

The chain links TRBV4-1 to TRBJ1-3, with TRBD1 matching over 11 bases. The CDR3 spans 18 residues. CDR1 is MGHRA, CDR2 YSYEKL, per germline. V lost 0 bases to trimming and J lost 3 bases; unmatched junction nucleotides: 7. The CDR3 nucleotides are TGCGCCAGCAGCCAAGATCACAGGACAGGGGGCTTTGGAAACACCATATATTTT. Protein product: CASSQDHRTGGFGNTIYF.

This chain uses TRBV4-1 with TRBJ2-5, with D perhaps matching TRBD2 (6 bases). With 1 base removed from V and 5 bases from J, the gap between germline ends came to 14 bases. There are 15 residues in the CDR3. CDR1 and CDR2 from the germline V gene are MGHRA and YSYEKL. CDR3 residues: CASSQGRRGWETQYF. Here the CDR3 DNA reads TGCGCCAGCAGCCAAGGTCGGAGGGGATGGGAGACCCAGTACTTC.

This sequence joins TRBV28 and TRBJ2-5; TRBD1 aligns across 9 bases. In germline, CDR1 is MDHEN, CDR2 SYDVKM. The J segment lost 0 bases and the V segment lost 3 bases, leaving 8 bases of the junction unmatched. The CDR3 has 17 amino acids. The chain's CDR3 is CASSFPPGTGHQETQYF. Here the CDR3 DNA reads TGTGCCAGCAGTTTCCCTCCCGGGACAGGGCACCAAGAGACCCAGTACTTC.

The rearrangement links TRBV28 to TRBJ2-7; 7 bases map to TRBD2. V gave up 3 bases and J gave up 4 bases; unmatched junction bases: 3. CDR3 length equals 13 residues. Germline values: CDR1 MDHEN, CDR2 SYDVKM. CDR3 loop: CASSLMGGYEQYF. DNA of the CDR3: TGTGCCAGCAGTTTGATGGGGGGGTACGAGCAGTACTTC.

Here the CDR3 reads CASSPRLAGRGTGELFF. In DNA, the CDR3 is TGTGCCAGCAGCCCCAGACTAGCGGGGCGCGGCACCGGGGAGCTGTTTTTT. The chain recombines TRBV11-2 with TRBJ2-2; TRBD2 matches at 11 bases. CDR3 length: 17 amino acids. Per the germline V gene, CDR1 is SGHAT and CDR2 is FQNNGV. J gave up 4 bases and V 5 bases, and 9 bases lay outside the gene matches.

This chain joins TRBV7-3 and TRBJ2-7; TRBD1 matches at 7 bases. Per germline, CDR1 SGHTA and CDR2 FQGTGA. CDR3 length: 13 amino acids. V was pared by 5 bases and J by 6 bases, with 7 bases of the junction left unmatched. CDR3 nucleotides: TGTGCCAGCAGCGCCACGACAGGGACCGAGCAGTACTTC. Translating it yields CASSATTGTEQYF.

The CDR3 reads CASSIGRLAGGSVYEQYF. The CDR3 nucleotides are TGTGCCAGCAGCATCGGACGACTAGCGGGAGGTTCCGTCTACGAGCAGTACTTC. The rearrangement joins TRBV11-2 to TRBJ2-7; 13 nucleotides match TRBD2. V trimming: 5 bases; J trimming: 3 bases; junction bases outside the gene matches: 13. This CDR3 contains 18 residues. Germline CDR1 reads SGHAT; CDR2 reads FQNNGV.

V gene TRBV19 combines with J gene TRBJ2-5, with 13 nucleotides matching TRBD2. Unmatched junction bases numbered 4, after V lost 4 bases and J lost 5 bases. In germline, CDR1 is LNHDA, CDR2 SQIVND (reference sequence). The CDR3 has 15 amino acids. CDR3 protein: CASSTRLAGGETQYF. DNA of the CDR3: TGTGCCAGTAGTACCCGACTAGCGGGAGGTGAGACCCAGTACTTC.

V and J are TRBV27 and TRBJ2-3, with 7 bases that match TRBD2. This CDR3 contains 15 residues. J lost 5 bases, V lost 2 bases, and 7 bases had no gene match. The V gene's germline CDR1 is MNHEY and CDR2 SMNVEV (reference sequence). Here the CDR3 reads CASSLAAGRLDTQYF. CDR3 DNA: TGTGCCAGCAGTTTAGCAGCGGGAAGGTTAGATACGCAGTATTTT.

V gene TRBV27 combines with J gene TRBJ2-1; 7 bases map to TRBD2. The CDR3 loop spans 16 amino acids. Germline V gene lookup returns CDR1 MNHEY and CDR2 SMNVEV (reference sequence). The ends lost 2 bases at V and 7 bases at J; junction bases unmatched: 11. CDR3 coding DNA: TGTGCCAGCAGTTTAAAGTCGGGAGGCGGGTTAAATGAGCAGTTCTTC. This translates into CASSLKSGGGLNEQFF.

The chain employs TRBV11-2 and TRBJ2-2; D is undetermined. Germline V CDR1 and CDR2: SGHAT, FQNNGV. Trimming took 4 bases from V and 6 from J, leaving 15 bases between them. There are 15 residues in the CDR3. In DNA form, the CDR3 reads TGTGCCAGCAGCTGCACCCCCGGGTGGGCCGGGGAGCTGTTTTTT. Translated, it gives CASSCTPGWAGELFF.

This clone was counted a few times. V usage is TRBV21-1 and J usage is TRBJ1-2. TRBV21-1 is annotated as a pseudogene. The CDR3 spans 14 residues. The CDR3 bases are TGTGCCAGCAGCAAAATCGGGACTAACTATGGCTACACCTTC. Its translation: CASSKIGTNYGYTF.

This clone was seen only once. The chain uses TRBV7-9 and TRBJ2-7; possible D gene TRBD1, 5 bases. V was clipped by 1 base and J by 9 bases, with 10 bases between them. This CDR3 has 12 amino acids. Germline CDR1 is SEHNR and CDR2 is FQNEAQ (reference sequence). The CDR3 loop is CASSLGQPGQYF. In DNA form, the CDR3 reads TGTGCCAGCAGCTTAGGACAGCCGGGGCAGTACTTC.

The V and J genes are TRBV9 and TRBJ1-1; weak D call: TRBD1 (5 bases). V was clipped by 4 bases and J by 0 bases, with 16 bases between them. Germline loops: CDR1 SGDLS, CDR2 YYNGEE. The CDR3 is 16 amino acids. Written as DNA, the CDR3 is TGTGCCAGCAGCCCCGGACACCTTAACATGAACACTGAAGCTTTCTTT. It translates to CASSPGHLNMNTEAFF.

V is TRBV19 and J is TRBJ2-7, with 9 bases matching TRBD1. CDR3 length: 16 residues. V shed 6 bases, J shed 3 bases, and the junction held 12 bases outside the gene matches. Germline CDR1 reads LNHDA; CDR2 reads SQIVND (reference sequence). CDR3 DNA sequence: TGTGCCAGTAGACACAGGGGGCATGAGCGGGACTACGAGCAGTACTTC. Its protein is CASRHRGHERDYEQYF.

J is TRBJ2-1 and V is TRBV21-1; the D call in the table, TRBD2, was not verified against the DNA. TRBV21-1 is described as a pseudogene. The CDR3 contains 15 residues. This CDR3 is CASSKDEGGDNEQFF. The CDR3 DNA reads TGTGCCAGCAGCAAAGATGAGGGGGGGGACAATGAGCAGTTCTTC.

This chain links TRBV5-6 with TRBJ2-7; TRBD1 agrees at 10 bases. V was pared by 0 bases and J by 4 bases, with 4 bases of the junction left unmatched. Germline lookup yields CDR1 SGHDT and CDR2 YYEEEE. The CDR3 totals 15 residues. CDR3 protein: CASSLAGQGKYEQYF. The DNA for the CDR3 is TGTGCCAGCAGCTTGGCGGGACAGGGGAAATACGAGCAGTACTTC.

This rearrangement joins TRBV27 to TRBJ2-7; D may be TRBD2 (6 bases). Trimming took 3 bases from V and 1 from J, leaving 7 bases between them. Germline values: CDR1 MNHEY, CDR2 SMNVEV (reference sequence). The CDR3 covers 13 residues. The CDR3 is CASSFLASYEQYF. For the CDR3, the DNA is TGTGCCAGCAGTTTTCTAGCGTCCTACGAGCAGTACTTC.

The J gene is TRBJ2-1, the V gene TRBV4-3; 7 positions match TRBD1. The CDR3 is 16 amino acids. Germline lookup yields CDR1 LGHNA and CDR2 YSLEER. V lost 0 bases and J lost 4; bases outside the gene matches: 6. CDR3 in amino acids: CASSQDWGTAYNEQFF. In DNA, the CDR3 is TGCGCCAGCAGCCAAGATTGGGGGACAGCTTACAATGAGCAGTTCTTC.